The 8 T cell receptor beta chains below all came from one sample that was sequenced in a study of T-cell reconstitution after alpha-beta-depleted transplantation in children. It was with unique molecular identifiers that the TCRbeta library was prepared. TCRdb itself ran the PCR reads through MiXCR, one entry per CDR3 protein. In the table there are roughly 500,000 distinct CDR3 sequences, more than 9% of which are singletons. This material consisted of PBMCs, taken before TCRalphabeta/CD19-depleted stem cell transplant. All receptors derive from a child aged 2-15 years with inherited bone marrow failure, due to receive a stem cell transplant.

The J gene is TRBJ2-3, the V gene TRBV14; D is perhaps TRBD1 (7 bases). The V end lost 1 base, the J end lost 4 bases, and 18 bases lay between the germline ends. The germline V gene has CDR1 SGHDN and CDR2 FVKESK. This CDR3 comprises 17 residues. The DNA of the CDR3 is TGTGCCAGCAGCCAAGTTTATGTCGGAGGGGGCGCAGATACGCAGTATTTT. It yields the protein CASSQVYVGGGADTQYF.

This clonotype was counted at least ten times. This sequence joins TRBV29-1 and TRBJ2-7; D ambiguous. V shed 4 bases and J shed 0 bases, with 7 bases lying between them. The CDR3 has 12 amino acids. Germline values: CDR1 SQVTM, CDR2 ANQGSEA. DNA of the CDR3: TGCAGCGTTGTCTGGAGCTCCTACGAGCAGTACTTC. Translated, it gives CSVVWSSYEQYF.

Remarks on this clonotype: A much larger clone lies one base from this, so it may be a read error. This chain links TRBV29-1 with TRBJ2-7; the D call may be TRBD1 or TRBD2 (5 bases each). There are 14 residues in the CDR3. Germline V lookup: CDR1 SQVTM, CDR2 ANQGSEA. CDR3 DNA: TGCAGCGTCTTAGGGGCTAGCAGCTCCTACGAGCAGTGCTTC. Translation gives CSVLGASSSYEQCF.

This clonotype has ten or more counts. The chain recombines TRBV2 with TRBJ2-3; D is undetermined. CDR1 and CDR2 (germline): SNHLY, FYNNEI. V was clipped by 4 bases and J by 6 bases, with 11 bases between them. The CDR3 covers 13 residues. Written as DNA, the CDR3 is TGTGCCAGCAGTGTTGAGGTGTTGGATACGCAGTATTTT. Its translation: CASSVEVLDTQYF.

This clonotype was recorded many times. This chain links TRBV27 with TRBJ2-7, with no clear D. CDR3 size: 15 residues. Trimming pared 0 bases from V and 2 bases from J, leaving 11 bases between. Germline CDR1 and CDR2: MNHEY and SMNVEV (reference sequence). In nucleotides, the CDR3 is TGTGCCAGCAGTTTATCTTTTCCGGGTACCTACGAGCAGTACTTC. Encoded protein: CASSLSFPGTYEQYF.

This clonotype was detected ten times or more. J is TRBJ2-7 and V is TRBV18; D gene unclear. The V gene lost 1 base and the J gene lost 4 bases, with 11 bases spanning the gap. Germline-derived CDR1 and CDR2 are KGHSH and LQKENI. CDR3 length equals 14 residues. DNA of the CDR3: TGTGCCAGCTCACCACAGGGTGCGCGGTACGAGCAGTACTTC. Protein sequence: CASSPQGARYEQYF.

This clonotype has ten or more counts. V usage is TRBV4-2 and J usage is TRBJ2-1; D gene unclear. Germline V gives CDR1 LGHNA, CDR2 YNFKEQ. V dropped 0 bases and J dropped 8 bases, with 8 bases sitting between them. This CDR3 region has 13 residues. The CDR3 nucleotides are TGTGCCAGCAGCCAAGAAGGTGTCGATGAGCAGTTCTTC. This sequence encodes CASSQEGVDEQFF.

This clonotype was seen a handful of times. The V gene is TRBV28, the J gene TRBJ1-5; D remains unclear. V lost 3 bases and J 6 bases, leaving 3 bases between the germline ends. CDR3 length equals 11 residues. Per the germline V gene, CDR1 is MDHEN and CDR2 is SYDVKM. The CDR3 here is CASSLTQPQHF. The CDR3 DNA follows: TGTGCCAGCAGTTTGACTCAGCCCCAGCATTTT.